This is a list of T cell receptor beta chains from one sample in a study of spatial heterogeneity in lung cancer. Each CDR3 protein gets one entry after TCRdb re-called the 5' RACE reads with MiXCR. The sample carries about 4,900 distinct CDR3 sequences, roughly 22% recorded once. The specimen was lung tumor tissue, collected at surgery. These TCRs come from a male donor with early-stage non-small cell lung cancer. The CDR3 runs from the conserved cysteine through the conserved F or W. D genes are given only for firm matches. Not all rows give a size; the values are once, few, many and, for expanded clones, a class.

CASSIGTGHEKLFF | TGTGCCAGCAGTATCGGGACAGGACACGAAAAACTGTTTTTT | TRBJ1-4 | TRBD1 | 14 | NA | TRBV6-5
CASSQDRTETQYF | TGTGCCAGCAGTCAGGACAGGACAGAGACCCAGTACTTC | TRBJ2-5 | TRBD1 | 13 | few | TRBV11-2
CASSYRWGNQPQHF | TGTGCCAGCAGTTACCGCTGGGGCAATCAGCCCCAGCATTTT | TRBJ1-5 | NA | 14 | NA | TRBV27
CASRQGSYEQYF | TGTGCCAGCCGACAGGGCTCCTACGAGCAGTACTTC | TRBJ2-7 | TRBD1 | 12 | few | TRBV28
CSGLRATNEKLFF | TGCAGTGGCCTCAGGGCGACTAATGAAAAACTGTTTTTT | TRBJ1-4 | NA | 13 | few | TRBV20-1
CSARDDETQYF | TGCAGTGCTAGAGACGACGAGACCCAGTACTTC | TRBJ2-5 | NA | 11 | many | TRBV20-1
CASSLIPRGGSDTQYF | TGTGCCAGCAGCTTAATTCCGCGGGGAGGATCAGATACGCAGTATTTT | TRBJ2-3 | NA | 16 | medium-sized | TRBV11-2
CASSYSSLQPQHF | TGTGCCAGCAGCTATTCTTCTCTGCAGCCCCAGCATTTT | TRBJ1-5 | NA | 13 | few | TRBV7-9
CASSRGQNYGYTF | TGTGCCAGCAGCCGTGGACAGAACTATGGCTACACCTTC | TRBJ1-2 | NA | 13 | NA | TRBV4-2
CASSLRQGGTDTQYF | TGTGCCAGCAGCTTACGGCAGGGAGGCACAGATACGCAGTATTTT | TRBJ2-3 | NA | 15 | NA | TRBV7-2
CASSFSSSYGYTF | TGTGCCAGCAGTTTCTCCAGTTCCTATGGCTACACCTTC | TRBJ1-2 | NA | 13 | few | TRBV12-3/TRBV12-4
CASSPERGGDETQYF | TGTGCCAGCAGCCCCGAACGCGGGGGGGATGAGACCCAGTACTTC | TRBJ2-5 | TRBD2 | 15 | NA | TRBV9
CASCKQGSTEAFF | TGTGCCAGCTGTAAACAGGGAAGCACTGAAGCTTTCTTT | TRBJ1-1 | NA | 13 | medium-sized | TRBV6-5
CASSLVGSSIEPLSSPLHF | TGTGCCAGCAGCTTAGTAGGCTCCTCCATAGAGCCCCTTAGTTCACCCCTCCACTTT | TRBJ1-6 | NA | 19 | NA | TRBV7-9
CASSVTGTGEFETQYF | TGCGCCAGCAGCGTTACCGGGACAGGGGAGTTTGAGACCCAGTACTTC | TRBJ2-5 | TRBD1 | 16 | NA | TRBV5-1
CATASIGTGVADTQYF | TGTGCCACCGCCTCCATCGGGACAGGGGTGGCAGATACGCAGTATTTT | TRBJ2-3 | TRBD1 | 16 | medium-sized | TRBV24-1
CASSDGRPEETQYF | TGCGCCAGCAGCGACGGGAGGCCGGAGGAGACCCAGTACTTC | TRBJ2-5 | TRBD2 | 14 | NA | TRBV5-1
CASSQAGQMNTEAFF | TGTGCCAGCAGCCAAGCAGGGCAGATGAACACTGAAGCTTTCTTT | TRBJ1-1 | NA | 15 | few | TRBV3-1
CASSLGQGKNYGYTF | TGTGCCAGCAGCTTAGGGCAGGGGAAGAACTATGGCTACACCTTC | TRBJ1-2 | NA | 15 | many | TRBV7-2
CSVEDSLAGGRFF | TGCAGCGTTGAAGATAGTCTAGCGGGAGGACGGTTCTTC | TRBJ2-1 | TRBD2 | 13 | medium-sized | TRBV29-1
CASSLGTADQETQYF | TGCGCCAGCAGCTTAGGGACAGCCGACCAAGAGACCCAGTACTTC | TRBJ2-5 | TRBD1 | 15 | large | TRBV5-1
CASTTRYNEQFF | TGTGCCAGTACTACCAGATACAATGAGCAGTTCTTC | TRBJ2-1 | NA | 12 | medium-sized | TRBV19
CAISEERGAYEQYF | TGTGCCATCAGTGAGGAAAGGGGAGCCTACGAGCAGTACTTC | TRBJ2-7 | NA | 14 | few | TRBV10-3
CSARRQGIYEQYF | TGCAGTGCTAGACGACAGGGGATATACGAGCAGTACTTC | TRBJ2-7 | TRBD1 | 13 | NA | TRBV20-1
CASSAERSNTGELFF | TGTGCCAGCAGTGCCGAGCGGTCGAACACCGGGGAGCTGTTTTTT | TRBJ2-2 | NA | 15 | NA | TRBV2
CASSPQGYGYGYTF | TGTGCCAGCAGCCCACAGGGTTACGGCTATGGCTACACCTTC | TRBJ1-2 | NA | 14 | few | TRBV11-2
CASSQEPRTGRFDTQYF | TGCGCCAGCAGCCAAGAACCTAGGACAGGGAGATTTGATACGCAGTATTTT | TRBJ2-3 | TRBD1 | 17 | once | TRBV4-1
CASSFGTGSYEQYF | TGTGCCAGCAGCTTCGGGACTGGATCCTACGAGCAGTACTTC | TRBJ2-7 | NA | 14 | large | TRBV7-2
CASSAEDRYETQYF | TGTGCCAGCAGCGCCGAGGACAGATACGAGACCCAGTACTTC | TRBJ2-5 | NA | 14 | once | TRBV9